This T cell receptor (beta chain) stems from a study of T-cell memory formation after mild COVID-19. This clonotype has just one count. Its antigen is not known. General study points: Second-wave clones that peaked on day 37 lacked confirmed SARS-CoV-2 specificity.

Germline V lookup: CDR1 SGHRS, CDR2 YFSETQ. V shed 0 bases and J 6 bases; nucleotides not matched to a gene: 9. This CDR3 is 16 amino acids long. One entry per CDR3 protein, called by TCRdb with MiXCR from the 5' RACE reads. This repertoire shows around 300,000 distinct CDR3 sequences, about an eighth found once; its top ten account for 20% to 25%. The receptor was derived from a young man who had mild COVID-19 (a few samples of this study predate the infection). Cell type and time point are not known. What was sequenced was PBMCs or a T cell subset sorted from them (not recorded which). J is TRBJ1-1 and V is TRBV5-1; 9 bases map to TRBD1. In nucleotides, the CDR3 is TGCGCCAGCAGCTTGGCCGGACAGGGGAAGTATCCTGAAGCTTTCTTT. Amino acid sequence: CASSLAGQGKYPEAFF.